What follows are 3 T cell receptor beta chains derived from one specimen sequenced in a study of T-cell memory formation after mild COVID-19. TCRdb reprocessed the 5' RACE reads via MiXCR and lists one record per CDR3 protein. Of around 370,000 distinct CDR3 sequences listed, about 21% are singletons. The sample consisted of PBMCs or a T cell subset sorted from them (not recorded which). These receptor sequences come from an adult woman who had mild COVID-19 (a few samples of this study predate the infection). Cell type and time point are not known.

V and J are TRBV6-6 and TRBJ1-1; TRBD1 matches at 7 bases. CDR1 is MNHNY and CDR2 is SVGAGI in the germline V gene (reference sequence). The CDR3 is 14 amino acids. J lost 3 bases, V lost 3 bases, and 4 bases had no gene match. Here the CDR3 DNA reads TGTGCCAGCAGTTATGCAGGGGGGGACACTGAAGCTTTCTTT. Translated: CASSYAGGDTEAFF.

This clonotype was seen just once. This chain connects TRBV18 to TRBJ1-5; TRBD1 matches at 8 bases. Germline lookup yields CDR1 KGHSH and CDR2 LQKENI. With V trimmed by 5 bases and J by 6 bases, 3 bases remained unmatched. The CDR3 has 13 amino acids. CDR3 residues: CASSATGAQPQHF. For the CDR3, the DNA is TGTGCCAGCTCAGCGACAGGGGCTCAGCCCCAGCATTTT.

In its sample, this clonotype was seen a few times. This chain uses TRBV24-1 with TRBJ2-1, with 10 positions matching TRBD1. Germline V CDR1 and CDR2: KGHDR, SFDVKD. The CDR3 consists of 16 residues. The J segment lost 8 bases and the V segment lost 10 bases, leaving 16 bases of the junction unmatched. The CDR3 spells CATGLVGDRGHDEQFF. The CDR3 nucleotides read TGTGCCACGGGGTTGGTTGGAGACAGGGGGCACGATGAGCAGTTCTTC.